The entry that follows covers one T cell receptor beta chain sequence. Its target antigen remains unknown. No much larger clone exists at a distance of one base, and base qualities are not known. The CDR3 spans 14 residues, from the cysteine through the phenylalanine. The read is trimmed to its CDR3 DNA, 42 bases read in frame from base 1. CDR1 MNHEY and CDR2 SVGAGI were looked up in the germline V gene. V is pruned by 6 bases and J by 3 bases, leaving 7 bases of the junction without a gene match. One collaborating source in Seattle enrolled patients during active infection and followed them longitudinally through the course of disease. Collaborating institutions collected whole blood in K2EDTA tubes following their own protocols. For TCRbeta analysis, collaborators shipped samples as frozen whole blood, isolated PBMCs, or DNA extracted from either of those sample types. TCRbeta CDR3 regions were amplified from genomic DNA using the immunoSEQ Assay, a bias-controlled multiplex PCR. Regarding the original processing steps: Nucleated cell counts per sample were estimated from amplification of reference gene primers within the assay. To quantify the absolute abundance of each unique TCRbeta CDR3 rearrangement, sequence reads were collapsed and filtered. Productive Simpson clonality was computed per sample as the square root of Simpson's diversity index over productive rearrangements. The table comes from immuneACCESS by way of TCRdb, which keeps in-frame sequences with V and J called. Part of the clones is missing from these tables; in studies checked, under half for an unresolved V gene and the rest for unknown reasons. V and J calls and clone size are as listed in that table; D and trimming were resolved from the DNA. The sample includes approximately 79,000 clones, with approximately 80% observed a single time. The ten top clones hold over 10% of the sample.

The sample comes from a study of blood T cell repertoires in COVID-19 (dated by TCRdb to 2018 to 2020). Study-wide context: Samples from collaborators originated in the United States, Italy and Spain and spanned both the acute and convalescent phases of COVID-19. Sample metadata almost always included a de-identified subject ID, COVID-19 status, age in years and sex. A freely available public database, intended as a resource for researchers studying the immune response to SARS-CoV-2, is where the repertoires were released. Where available, HLA class I and class II types were taken from metadata supplied by the sample provider and were not determined by assay-based typing. Deeply sampled blood TCRbeta repertoires from subjects exposed to, actively infected with, or recovered from COVID-19 were included in the dataset. The samples were drawn from the first 160 participants of the ongoing ImmuneRACE study and from 1,200 or so subjects provided by 6 global collaborators. The material from the prospective study consisted of cDNA or gDNA derived from T cells, B-cell-depleted T cells, or PBMCs. The full study reports these points: Clinical and demographic metadata were provided uncurated, with the amount varying by source and participant.

This TCR was sampled from a middle-aged man with COVID-19, enrolled during active disease. Input material: peripheral blood. The chain is made from TRBV6-5 and TRBJ1-2; the junction holds 7 bases that match TRBD1. The CDR3 protein is CASRVAGTDYGYTF. The DNA is as follows: TGTGCCAGCAGGGTAGCCGGGACAGACTATGGCTACACCTTC.